The 23 T cell receptor beta chains below come from one sample, sequenced in a study of cytomegalovirus exposure and HLA in healthy donors. The PCR used 60 Vbeta and 13 Jbeta primers. TCRdb's copy holds only in-frame clones and misses some; the assay was immunoSEQ multiplex PCR. The ten top clones account for roughly a sixth, within a sample of approximately 47,000 clones. Input material: PBMCs. These receptors originate from a male donor in good health and CMV-seronegative.

As regards this clone: Mismatch with germline at one junction end may stem from a read error. The V gene is TRBV5-6, the J gene TRBJ1-2, with 8 bases matching TRBD1. Germline CDR1 is SGHDT and CDR2 is YYEEEE. The length of the CDR3 is 14 residues. The CDR3 nucleotides are TGTGCCAGCAGCACAGCCGGGACAGGTACTACTCGGCACTTC. Residues: CASSTAGTGTTRHF.

The chain links TRBV9 to TRBJ1-1; D perhaps matches TRBD1 (6 bases). Between the trimmed V and J ends, which lost 4 bases and 8 bases, there was a span of 9 bases. This CDR3 comprises 11 residues. In germline, CDR1 is SGDLS, CDR2 YYNGEE. DNA for the CDR3: TGTGCCAGCAGCTCGGACAGAGAAGCTTTCTTT. Its translation: CASSSDREAFF.

The chain couples TRBV5-4 to TRBJ1-5; D perhaps matches TRBD1 (5 bases). Germline values: CDR1 SGHNT, CDR2 YYREEE (reference sequence). The length of the CDR3 is 12 residues. Trimming stripped 3 bases from V and 8 bases from J, with 9 bases between. The CDR3 DNA reads as TGTGCCAGCAGCTGGTGGGGGGAGCCCCAGCATTTT. Translation gives CASSWWGEPQHF.

The V and J genes are TRBV4-1 and TRBJ2-3, with a tentative D call TRBD2 (5 bases). V was trimmed by 0 bases and J by 6 bases, leaving 10 bases between them. Germline loops: CDR1 MGHRA, CDR2 YSYEKL. This CDR3 has 14 residues. The CDR3 spells CASSQELVADTQYF. In DNA, the CDR3 is TGCGCCAGCAGCCAAGAACTAGTAGCGGATACGCAGTATTTT.

This chain links TRBV30 with TRBJ2-3; TRBD2 aligns across 11 bases. In germline, CDR1 is GTSNPN, CDR2 SVGIG (reference sequence). V gave up 1 base and J gave up 7 bases; unmatched junction bases: 4. There are 14 residues in the CDR3. In DNA, the CDR3 is TGTGCCTGGAGTGCTCTAGCGGGGGGACATACGCAGTATTTT. Translating gives CAWSALAGGHTQYF.

With regard to this clone: The CDR3 ends on some other residue instead of the conserved phenylalanine or tryptophan, so this is likely a read error. It is unclear where the CDR3 begins or ends on the DNA, so no DNA is shown, and the CDR3 is as TCRdb lists it. The genes are TRBV18 and TRBJ1-6. The CDR3 length equals 12 residues, ends included. Looked up from germline, CDR1 is KGHSH and CDR2 is LQKENI. CDR3: CASSPGEGQLTL.

The chain employs TRBV5-6 and TRBJ2-5, with TRBD1 identical over 7 bases. J lost 5 bases, V lost 1 base, and 2 bases had no gene match. CDR1 SGHDT and CDR2 YYEEEE come from the germline V gene. CDR3 length: 13 amino acids. The DNA for the CDR3 is TGTGCCAGCAGCTTGACAGGGGTCGAGACCCAGTACTTC. Its protein is CASSLTGVETQYF.

The CDR3 sequence is CASSTTLYEQYF. CDR3 bases: TGTGCCAGCAGTACTACCCTCTACGAGCAGTACTTC. This chain connects TRBV2 to TRBJ2-7; no clear D gene. Germline V gene lookup returns CDR1 SNHLY and CDR2 FYNNEI. CDR3 length equals 12 residues. The V end lost 5 bases, the J end lost 3 bases, and 8 bases lay between the germline ends.

The genes are TRBV14 and TRBJ1-1; 7 bases are shared with TRBD1. The V gene's germline CDR1 is SGHDN and CDR2 FVKESK. With 4 bases clipped from V and 10 bases from J, the junction kept 9 bases outside the gene matches. This CDR3 contains 13 residues. CDR3 residues: CASSPRQGMVAFF. The DNA for the CDR3 is TGTGCCAGCAGCCCTAGACAGGGTATGGTAGCTTTCTTT. Looking up the rest from reference TRBV14 and TRBJ1-1 gives the full variable domain: EAGVTQFPSHSVIEKGQTVTLRCDPISGHDNLYWYRRVMGKEIKFLLHFVKESKQDESGMPNNRFLAERTGGTYSTLKVQPAELEDSGVYFCASSPRQGMVAFFGQGTRLTVV.

This rearrangement joins TRBV4-1 to TRBJ1-1; TRBD1 matches 9 bases. The CDR3 consists of 16 residues. Germline V gene lookup returns CDR1 MGHRA and CDR2 YSYEKL. Trimming removed 1 base from V and 10 bases from J; junction bases left unmatched: 13. The CDR3, as DNA: TGCGCCAGCAGCCAAGGAACCGGGACAGGGAGAAATATAGCTTTCTTT. As protein: CASSQGTGTGRNIAFF.

This sequence joins TRBV27 and TRBJ1-3, with 7 bases aligning to TRBD1. V lost 4 bases to trimming and J lost 8 bases; unmatched junction nucleotides: 11. The CDR3 consists of 15 residues. The germline CDR1 and CDR2 sequences are MNHEY and SMNVEV (reference sequence). The CDR3 sequence is CASSSRQGERDTIYF. The CDR3 coding sequence is TGTGCCAGCAGTTCCCGTCAGGGGGAACGGGACACCATATATTTT.

The J gene is TRBJ1-6, the V gene TRBV30; D possibly corresponds to TRBD1 (5 bases). The CDR3 extends over 12 amino acids. Between the trimmed V and J ends, which lost 2 bases and 8 bases, there was a span of 7 bases. Looked up from germline, CDR1 is GTSNPN and CDR2 is SVGIG (reference sequence). The CDR3 sequence: CAWSSGHSPLHF. CDR3 in DNA: TGTGCCTGGAGTTCAGGGCATTCACCCCTCCACTTT.

The chain couples TRBV15 to TRBJ2-1, with TRBD1 identical over 7 bases. The CDR3 is 13 residues long. Germline V gene data show CDR1 as LNHNV and CDR2 as YYDKDF (reference sequence). V trimming: 5 bases; J trimming: 5 bases; junction bases outside the gene matches: 3. CDR3 amino acids: CATSGDSDNEQFF. CDR3 nucleotides: TGTGCCACCAGCGGGGACAGTGACAATGAGCAGTTCTTC.

The V and J genes are TRBV25-1 and TRBJ1-1, with D unclear. V was clipped by 4 bases and J by 0 bases, with 9 bases between them. The CDR3 runs 14 residues. Germline V gene lookup returns CDR1 MGHDK and CDR2 SYGVNS. In DNA form, the CDR3 reads TGTGCCAGCAGTGGGCGGGGAATGAACACTGAAGCTTTCTTT. Translating gives CASSGRGMNTEAFF.

The chain is built from TRBV19 and TRBJ1-5; tentatively, D is TRBD1 (5 bases). The germline CDR1 and CDR2 sequences are LNHDA and SQIVND (reference sequence). The V and J ends lost 5 bases and 10 bases respectively, with 15 bases between them. CDR3 size: 13 residues. The CDR3 nucleotides are TGTGCCAGTAGTGGCTCTAACAGGTCTCCCCAGCATTTT. Translating gives CASSGSNRSPQHF.

The chain is built from TRBV7-3 and TRBJ2-7; TRBD2 is a possible D gene (5 bases). V lost 2 bases, J lost 2 bases, and 13 bases lay in between. The germline V gene encodes CDR1 SGHTA and CDR2 FQGTGA. The CDR3 covers 15 residues. CDR3: CASSLGSFGTYEQYF. The DNA of the CDR3 is TGTGCCAGCAGCTTAGGTTCCTTCGGGACCTACGAGCAGTACTTC.

The chain carries TRBV18 and TRBJ2-1; 9 nucleotides match TRBD1. The CDR3 has 14 residues. After removal of 4 bases from V and 8 bases from J, the junction contained 6 bases not matched to a gene. CDR1 is KGHSH, CDR2 LQKENI, per germline. The CDR3 coding sequence is TGTGCCAGCTCACAGGACAGGGGCGCCCATGAGCAGTTCTTC. It yields the protein CASSQDRGAHEQFF.

The chain joins TRBV6-1 to TRBJ1-2; 8 nucleotides align to TRBD1. V lost 0 bases to trimming and J lost 4 bases; unmatched junction nucleotides: 4. CDR1 is MNHNS and CDR2 is SASEGT in the germline V gene. There are 15 residues in the CDR3. CDR3 protein: CASSEAATGAYGYTF. The CDR3, as DNA: TGTGCCAGCAGTGAAGCGGCGACAGGGGCCTATGGCTACACCTTC.

The chain joins TRBV20-1 to TRBJ1-1; a weak D match, TRBD1 (5 bases). Trimming pared 6 bases from V and 10 bases from J, leaving 15 bases between. The germline gives CDR1 DFQATT, CDR2 SNEGSKA (reference sequence). The CDR3 consists of 11 residues. CDR3 coding DNA: TGCAGTGCCCTCTACGGGGGTCCAGCTTTCTTT. The encoded protein is CSALYGGPAFF.

This chain links TRBV7-8 with TRBJ2-5; 7 bases map to TRBD2. The germline CDR1 and CDR2 sequences are SGHVS and FQNEAQ. This CDR3 comprises 10 residues. The junction had 0 bases not matched to a gene; V was cut back by 11 bases and J by 3 bases. CDR3 DNA: TGTGCCGCGGGGGAAGAGACCCAGTACTTC. Amino acid sequence: CAAGEETQYF. Looking up the rest from reference TRBV7-8 and TRBJ2-5 gives the full variable domain: GAGVSQSPRYKVAKRGQDVALRCDPISGHVSLFWYQQALGQGPEFLTYFQNEAQLDKSGLPSDRFFAERPEGSVSTLKIQRTQQEDSAVYLCAAGEETQYFGPGTRLLVL.

This chain joins TRBV19 and TRBJ1-2; a possible D gene is TRBD1 (5 bases). The CDR3 contains 14 residues. V lost 6 bases and J 2 bases, leaving 13 bases between the germline ends. Germline lookup yields CDR1 LNHDA and CDR2 SQIVND (reference sequence). CDR3 in DNA: TGTGCCAGTAGGGGCAGGGAAGGCAACTATGGCTACACCTTC. This translates into CASRGREGNYGYTF.

The V call is TRBV29-1, the J call TRBJ2-2, with D tentatively TRBD2 (7 bases). The CDR3 loop spans 15 amino acids. Trimming removed 4 bases from V and 2 bases from J, with 14 bases in between. Germline CDR1 reads SQVTM; CDR2 reads ANQGSEA. Written as DNA, the CDR3 is TGCAGCGTTGCCTTGGGGGGGCTAAACACCGGGGAGCTGTTTTTT. It codes for CSVALGGLNTGELFF.

This chain links TRBV7-9 with TRBJ1-2; 8 nucleotides agree with TRBD1. The CDR3 loop spans 14 amino acids. The ends lost 5 bases at V and 12 bases at J; junction bases unmatched: 14. Per germline, CDR1 SEHNR and CDR2 FQNEAQ (reference sequence). In DNA form, the CDR3 reads TGTGCCAGCAGCAAGTCCACCGGGACAGGATCGGACACCTTC. It is translated as CASSKSTGTGSDTF.